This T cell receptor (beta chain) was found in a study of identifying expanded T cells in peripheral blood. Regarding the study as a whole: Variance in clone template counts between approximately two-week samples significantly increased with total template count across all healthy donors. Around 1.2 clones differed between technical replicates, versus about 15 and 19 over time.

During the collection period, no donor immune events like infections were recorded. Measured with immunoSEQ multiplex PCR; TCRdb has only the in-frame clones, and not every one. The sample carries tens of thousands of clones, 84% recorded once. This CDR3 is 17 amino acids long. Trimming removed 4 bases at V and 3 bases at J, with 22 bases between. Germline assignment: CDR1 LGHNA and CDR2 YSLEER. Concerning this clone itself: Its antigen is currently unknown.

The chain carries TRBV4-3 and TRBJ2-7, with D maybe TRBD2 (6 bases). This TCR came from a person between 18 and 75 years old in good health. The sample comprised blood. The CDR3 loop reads CASSLSRPGEILYEQYF. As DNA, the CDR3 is TGCGCCAGCAGCCTAAGTCGCCCGGGGGAAATCCTCTACGAGCAGTACTTC.